This is a list of T cell receptor beta chains from one sample in a study of cytomegalovirus exposure and HLA in healthy donors. Produced via immunoSEQ multiplex PCR; TCRdb's table is partial and in-frame only. The top ten hold approximately 6% of the sample, which has roughly 140,000 clones, over 70% seen once. The sequenced sample was PBMCs. These receptors were collected from a man aged 25 to 40 in good health and CMV-seropositive. The CDR3 runs from the conserved cysteine through the conserved F or W. The order of the fields is J gene, clone size, V gene, D gene, CDR3 protein, CDR3 DNA. D genes are given only for firm matches. Part of the rows lack a size; the others show once, few, many or a class for expanded clones.

>TRBJ1-1|NA|TRBV2|TRBD1
CASSGQGGTEAFF
TGTGCCAGCAGTGGGCAGGGGGGCACTGAAGCTTTCTTT
>TRBJ1-1|few|TRBV7-6|NA
CASSLLRETEAFF
TGTGCCAGCAGCTTACTCCGGGAGACTGAAGCTTTCTTT
>TRBJ1-2|NA|TRBV28|TRBD1
CASSLTGDSDYGYTF
TGTGCCAGCAGTTTAACGGGGGACAGTGACTATGGCTACACCTTC
>TRBJ1-1|NA|TRBV6-5|NA
CASSYSKWSGIAFF
TGTGCCAGCAGTTACTCGAAGTGGAGCGGTATAGCTTTCTTT
>TRBJ2-6|NA|TRBV30|NA
CAWSVGRAHSGANVLTF
TGTGCCTGGAGTGTAGGCAGGGCCCACTCTGGGGCCAACGTCCTGACTTTC
>TRBJ2-6|NA|TRBV18|NA
CASSPISGANVLTF
TGTGCCAGCTCACCCATCTCTGGGGCCAACGTCCTGACTTTC
>TRBJ2-3|NA|TRBV27|TRBD2
CASSPEIGGTDTQYF
TGTGCCAGCAGTCCAGAGATCGGGGGGACAGATACGCAGTATTTT
>TRBJ1-3|NA|TRBV11-2|NA
CASRETSGGSGNTIYF
TGTGCCAGCAGAGAGACCTCCGGGGGATCTGGAAACACCATATATTTT
>TRBJ1-1|NA|TRBV2|NA
CASSLTGPTEAFF
TGTGCCAGCAGCCTGACAGGACCCACTGAAGCTTTCTTT
>TRBJ2-5|NA|TRBV5-1|NA
CASSYRPGTRQETQYF
TGCGCCAGCAGCTATCGCCCCGGGACACGACAAGAGACCCAGTACTTC
>TRBJ1-3|NA|TRBV9|NA
CASSAGAGAGNTIYF
TGTGCCAGCAGCGCCGGGGCGGGAGCTGGAAACACCATATATTTT
>TRBJ2-5|NA|TRBV6-5|NA
CASSYRGSPPGETQYF
TGTGCCAGCAGTTATAGAGGCAGCCCCCCTGGGGAGACCCAGTACTTC
>TRBJ2-1|NA|TRBV7-7|NA
CASSLDDGQSYNEQFF
TGTGCCAGCAGCTTAGACGACGGACAGTCCTACAATGAGCAGTTCTTC
>TRBJ1-1|once|TRBV6-5|NA
CASRGAGNTEAFF
TGTGCCAGCAGGGGGGCTGGGAACACTGAAGCTTTCTTT
>TRBJ2-6|NA|TRBV18|TRBD1
CASSPSTGEIGANVLTF
TGTGCCAGCTCACCCTCGACAGGGGAAATTGGGGCCAACGTCCTGACTTTC